These T cell receptor beta chains were read from a single sample in a study of siplizumab effects on memory and regulatory T cells. Sequenced by immunoSEQ multiplex PCR; TCRdb stores in-frame clones only, minus some. The data show some 100,000 clones, approximately 93% seen once. Sample: CD8+ T cells sorted from blood. Source of these receptors: a human donor in good health. The CDR3 runs from the conserved cysteine through the conserved F or W. A D gene is named only where the DNA matches it firmly. Only some rows state a clone size, as once, few, many or a class for expanded clones.

length	size	V	D	J	CDR3	DNA
15	-	TRBV4-3	-	TRBJ1-3	CASSQDRSSGNTIYF	TGCGCCAGCAGCCAAGACAGGAGCTCTGGAAACACCATATATTTT
19	-	TRBV11-2	TRBD1	TRBJ2-3	CASSLWGRTGEKITDTQYF	TGTGCCAGCAGCTTATGGGGACGGACAGGGGAAAAAATCACAGATACGCAGTATTTT
13	-	TRBV7-6	TRBD1	TRBJ1-2	CASSPGTVHGYTF	TGTGCCAGCAGCCCCGGGACAGTCCATGGCTACACCTTC
16	-	TRBV7-9	-	TRBJ1-6	CASSLVSGFSNSPLHF	TGTGCCAGCAGCTTAGTGTCAGGGTTTTCGAATTCACCCCTCCACTTT
14	-	TRBV27	TRBD1	TRBJ2-1	CASSLGQGADEQFF	TGTGCCAGCAGTCTTGGACAGGGGGCCGATGAGCAGTTCTTC
18	once	TRBV6-1	-	TRBJ2-5	CASSETDYTPFTQETQYF	TGTGCCAGCAGTGAAACAGATTACACCCCCTTTACGCAAGAGACCCAGTACTTC
15	once	TRBV27	TRBD2	TRBJ2-5	CASSLGLAGGETQYF	TGTGCCAGCAGTTTAGGCCTAGCGGGGGGAGAGACCCAGTACTTC
15	-	TRBV7-8	TRBD2	TRBJ2-3	CASSLLLAGADTQYF	TGTGCCAGCAGCCTACTACTAGCGGGGGCAGATACGCAGTATTTT
12	-	TRBV29-1	TRBD1	TRBJ1-1	CSATGENTEAFF	TGCAGCGCGACAGGGGAAAACACTGAAGCTTTCTTT
14	-	TRBV4-1	-	TRBJ2-2	CASSHPPSTGELFF	TGCGCCAGCAGCCACCCGCCTTCCACCGGGGAGCTGTTTTTT
14	-	TRBV30	-	TRBJ2-3	CAWKPGSGTDTQYF	TGTGCCTGGAAGCCGGGATCGGGCACAGATACGCAGTATTTT